The entry below gives a single T cell receptor (beta chain) sequence along with its context. The target antigen is unknown. This record comes from a study of cytomegalovirus exposure and HLA in healthy donors. Germline trimming cut 3 bases from V and 1 base from J; bases unmatched to any gene: 6. Germline CDR1 MNHEY, CDR2 SMNVEV (reference sequence). The CDR3 totals 16 residues. Study outcomes and limitations: Among TCR beta chains of equal frequency, HLA-associated ones were more clonally expanded in a later analysis.

With 60 Vbeta and 13 Jbeta primers, the PCR was carried out. Authors' analysis steps: Later analysis identified 80 million to 85 million unique TCR beta chains, 8.5 million to 13 million shared. Sequencing used immunoSEQ multiplex PCR; TCRdb keeps in-frame clones, though not all of them. D and trimming were read from the DNA, whereas the V and J calls and clone size are those reported in that table. This table holds about 130,000 clones, roughly four fifths found once. J is TRBJ1-1 and V is TRBV27; TRBD1 matches 9 bases. The TCR comes from a male donor in good health and CMV-seropositive. Sequenced input: PBMCs. In nucleotides, the CDR3 is TGTGCCAGCAGTTTCTACAGGGGGCATAGGAACACTGAAGCTTTCTTT. Translating it yields CASSFYRGHRNTEAFF.